One sample yielded the 31 T cell receptor beta chains listed below, sequenced in a study of blood T cell repertoires in COVID-19. The repertoire was sequenced with immunoSEQ multiplex PCR; TCRdb's copy has only in-frame clones and lacks some. The table records tens of thousands of clones, 80% to 90% of them present only once. Material for sequencing was peripheral blood. These receptor sequences come from a human donor in a cohort sampled during active COVID-19.

This clone was observed a few times. The chain carries TRBV11-2 and TRBJ1-2; 9 nucleotides align to TRBD1. V shed 1 base and J 6 bases; nucleotides not matched to a gene: 0. Germline CDR1 SGHAT, CDR2 FQNNGV. This CDR3 comprises 13 residues. The CDR3: CASSLGTGDGYTF. The DNA of the CDR3 is TGTGCCAGCAGCTTAGGGACAGGGGATGGCTACACCTTC.

This rearrangement joins TRBV29-1 to TRBJ1-1, with 8 bases that match TRBD1. Germline assignment: CDR1 SQVTM and CDR2 ANQGSEA. V trimming: 0 bases; J trimming: 8 bases; junction bases outside the gene matches: 8. The CDR3 sequence is 14 residues long. In DNA form, the CDR3 reads TGCAGCGTTGAAGATCCCGGGACAGGACTAGAAGCTTTCTTT. Translation gives CSVEDPGTGLEAFF. The full variable domain, with the rest looked up from reference TRBV29-1 and TRBJ1-1, is SAVISQKPSRDICQRGTSLTIQCQVDSQVTMMFWYRQQPGQSLTLIATANQGSEATYESGFVIDKFPISRPNLTFSTLTVSNMSPEDSSIYLCSVEDPGTGLEAFFGQGTRLTVV.

The chain carries TRBV6-5 and TRBJ2-3, with D possibly TRBD2 on 5 matching bases. The CDR3 runs 14 residues. The V gene lost 8 bases and the J gene lost 0 bases, with 12 bases spanning the gap. CDR1 MNHEY and CDR2 SVGAGI come from the germline V gene. The CDR3 reads CASALATSTDTQYF. CDR3 bases: TGTGCCAGCGCCCTAGCCACTAGCACAGATACGCAGTATTTT.

This rearrangement joins TRBV6-5 to TRBJ2-7; 8 positions match TRBD2. The V and J ends lost 6 bases and 0 bases, in that order; junction bases with no gene match: 4. Germline V CDR1 and CDR2: MNHEY, SVGAGI. The CDR3 contains 14 residues. CDR3 sequence reads: CASRSSGGSYEQYF. The CDR3 DNA follows: TGTGCCAGCAGATCGAGCGGGGGCTCCTACGAGCAGTACTTC.

The chain links TRBV7-9 to TRBJ2-1; tentative D call: TRBD1 (6 bases). CDR3 length equals 11 residues. The V end lost 5 bases, the J end lost 9 bases, and 8 bases lay between the germline ends. Germline V gene sequence: CDR1 SEHNR, CDR2 FQNEAQ (reference sequence). CDR3 sequence: CASSPQGEQFF. CDR3 sequence (DNA): TGTGCCAGCAGCCCACAGGGTGAGCAGTTCTTC.

The rearrangement joins TRBV6-2 or TRBV6-3 to TRBJ1-6, with D perhaps matching TRBD1 (5 bases). The V end lost 2 bases, the J end lost 7 bases, and 6 bases lay between the germline ends. This CDR3 has 13 amino acids. In germline, CDR1 is MNHEY, CDR2 SVGEGT. The chain's CDR3 is CASSYRGNSPLHF. In nucleotides, the CDR3 is TGTGCCAGCAGTTACCGGGGGAATTCACCCCTCCACTTT.

The chain recombines TRBV28 with TRBJ1-4; 8 positions agree with TRBD1. V shed 6 bases and J 4 bases; nucleotides not matched to a gene: 13. The CDR3 covers 17 residues. The germline V gene encodes CDR1 MDHEN and CDR2 SYDVKM. CDR3 DNA: TGTGCCAGCAGGCCAAAAACCGGGACAGGATATAATGAAAAACTGTTTTTT. Amino acid sequence: CASRPKTGTGYNEKLFF.

This chain joins TRBV4-1 and TRBJ1-5, with a weak D call TRBD1 (5 bases). CDR3 length: 15 residues. Germline assignment: CDR1 MGHRA and CDR2 YSYEKL. V was trimmed by 0 bases and J by 5 bases, leaving 11 bases between them. In DNA form, the CDR3 reads TGCGCCAGCAGCCAAGATGGCCAGGGCTATCAGCCCCAGCATTTT. Its translation: CASSQDGQGYQPQHF.

The V call is TRBV5-7, the J call TRBJ2-5; 10 bases are shared with TRBD1. TRBV5-7 falls under the ORF class, with uncertain function. V shed 2 bases and J 5 bases; nucleotides not matched to a gene: 6. The length of the CDR3 is 15 residues. CDR3 amino acids: CASSLPGQGRETQYF. CDR3 sequence (DNA): TGTGCCAGCAGCTTACCGGGACAGGGGAGGGAGACCCAGTACTTC.

The CDR3 DNA reads as TGTGCCAGCAGCTTAGGGGGCCAATACAATGAGCAGTTCTTC. Translated, it gives CASSLGGQYNEQFF. The chain joins TRBV7-2 to TRBJ2-1, with D possibly matching TRBD1 (5 bases). The V gene lost 1 base and the J gene lost 4 bases, with 8 bases spanning the gap. The germline CDR1 and CDR2 sequences are SGHTA and FQGNSA. This CDR3 region has 14 residues.

The chain employs TRBV9 and TRBJ1-1; 7 bases fit TRBD1. The CDR3 has 14 amino acids. Germline assignment: CDR1 SGDLS and CDR2 YYNGEE. The junction had 4 bases not matched to a gene; V was cut back by 0 bases and J by 5 bases. The CDR3 DNA sequence: TGTGCCAGCAGCGTAGGGACAGGTTGGACTGAAGCTTTCTTT. Translating it yields CASSVGTGWTEAFF.

This chain connects TRBV7-9 to TRBJ2-7, with 9 nucleotides matching TRBD1. Germline CDR1 SEHNR, CDR2 FQNEAQ (reference sequence). Unmatched junction bases numbered 2, after V lost 5 bases and J lost 3 bases. The CDR3 contains 13 residues. The CDR3 reads CASSRQGGYEQYF. CDR3 nucleotides: TGTGCCAGCAGCCGACAGGGGGGCTACGAGCAGTACTTC.

The chain is built from TRBV10-1 and TRBJ1-3, with D uncertain. The CDR3 runs 12 residues. V lost 6 bases, J lost 4 bases, and 7 bases lay in between. Looked up from germline, CDR1 is WNHNN and CDR2 is SYGVQD (reference sequence). The chain's CDR3 is CASSEQGNTIYF. CDR3 bases: TGCGCCAGCAGCGAACAGGGAAACACCATATATTTT.

This chain connects TRBV6-5 to TRBJ2-3; D is perhaps TRBD2 (6 bases). Trimming cost V 0 bases and J 1 base, with 11 bases left between them. CDR1 and CDR2 from the germline V gene are MNHEY and SVGAGI. The CDR3 is made up of 16 amino acids. Written as DNA, the CDR3 is TGTGCCAGCAGTTACTCGGGGGGAAGGGGCACAGATACGCAGTATTTT. Protein: CASSYSGGRGTDTQYF.

As for this clone: The same CDR3 can be traced to other DNA sequences in this sample. V is TRBV7-2 and J is TRBJ2-7; no clear D gene. Germline values: CDR1 SGHTA, CDR2 FQGNSA. The CDR3 totals 12 residues. V was clipped by 2 bases and J by 2 bases, with 4 bases between them. The DNA for the CDR3 is TGTGCCAGCAGCTTATTAGCCTACGAGCAGTACTTC. Protein sequence: CASSLLAYEQYF.

The chain uses TRBV5-1 and TRBJ2-7; TRBD1 agrees at 9 bases. From germline, CDR1 is SGHRS and CDR2 YFSETQ. The ends lost 1 base at V and 4 bases at J; junction bases unmatched: 6. The CDR3 is 15 amino acids. The CDR3 DNA reads TGCGCCAGCAGCTTGACAGGGGGCGGGTATTACGAGCAGTACTTC. Protein: CASSLTGGGYYEQYF.

This clone has a handful of counts. The chain carries TRBV5-1 and TRBJ1-1; 10 bases map to TRBD1. This CDR3 is 14 amino acids long. Germline assignment: CDR1 SGHRS and CDR2 YFSETQ. Unmatched junction bases numbered 4, after V lost 7 bases and J lost 1 base. The CDR3 region is CASWTGGRNTEAFF. CDR3 nucleotides: TGCGCCAGCTGGACAGGGGGAAGGAACACTGAAGCTTTCTTT.

This clone was detected only once. V is TRBV28 and J is TRBJ2-7; D might be TRBD2 (5 bases). The germline V gene encodes CDR1 MDHEN and CDR2 SYDVKM. The CDR3 spans 14 residues. With 6 bases removed from V and 6 bases from J, the gap between germline ends came to 18 bases. CDR3 in DNA: TGTGCCAGCAGCGTTAGGACCCGCGAGGGCGAGCAGTACTTC. Protein product: CASSVRTREGEQYF.

The chain recombines TRBV5-5 with TRBJ2-7; 9 bases fit TRBD1. Germline V gene data show CDR1 as SGHKS and CDR2 as YYEKEE (reference sequence). This CDR3 comprises 13 residues. V lost 4 bases and J lost 4; bases outside the gene matches: 3. The CDR3 bases are TGTGCCAGCAGCCCACAGGGGGCATACGAGCAGTACTTC. Translating gives CASSPQGAYEQYF.

The rearrangement uses TRBV27 and TRBJ1-1; no definite D call. The germline V gene encodes CDR1 MNHEY and CDR2 SMNVEV (reference sequence). V lost 3 bases, J lost 1 base, and 9 bases lay in between. This CDR3 region has 14 residues. The CDR3 spells CASSLSGANTEAFF. For the CDR3, the DNA is TGTGCCAGCAGTTTGTCGGGAGCGAACACTGAAGCTTTCTTT.

V usage is TRBV4-3 and J usage is TRBJ2-1; 7 bases line up with TRBD2. The germline CDR1 and CDR2 sequences are LGHNA and YSLEER. Trimming took 0 bases from V and 8 from J; bases not matched to a gene: 10. There are 16 residues in the CDR3. The CDR3 DNA reads as TGCGCCAGCAGCCAAGATGTGGGGGGAGGGTTTGATGAGCAGTTCTTC. Translation: CASSQDVGGGFDEQFF.

The gene calls are TRBV7-2 and TRBJ2-7; the match to TRBD2 covers 8 bases. V shed 5 bases and J 5 bases; nucleotides not matched to a gene: 5. CDR1 is SGHTA and CDR2 is FQGNSA in the germline V gene. This CDR3 contains 13 residues. The CDR3 reads CASSPSGSDEQYF. The CDR3 nucleotides are TGTGCCAGCAGCCCCAGCGGGAGTGACGAGCAGTACTTC. The full variable domain, completed using reference TRBV7-2 and TRBJ2-7, is GAGVSQSPSNKVTEKGKDVELRCDPISGHTALYWYRQSLGQGLEFLIYFQGNSAPDKSGLPSDRFSAERTGGSVSTLTIQRTQQEDSAVYLCASSPSGSDEQYFGPGTRLTVT.

This CDR3 is CASSPLMGPEAYEQYF. CDR3 nucleotide sequence: TGCGCCAGCAGCCCACTCATGGGCCCTGAAGCCTACGAGCAGTACTTC. This rearrangement joins TRBV4-1 to TRBJ2-7, with no clear D. Germline loops: CDR1 MGHRA, CDR2 YSYEKL. V was shortened by 4 bases and J by 2 bases, with 18 bases between the two germline ends. The CDR3 length is 16 residues.

This rearrangement joins TRBV27 to TRBJ1-5; D uncertain. V lost 5 bases and J lost 4, with 6 bases in between. CDR1 and CDR2 from the germline V gene are MNHEY and SMNVEV (reference sequence). The length of the CDR3 is 12 residues. The CDR3, as DNA: TGTGCCAGCAGTGAGAGTAATCAGCCCCAGCATTTT. Its protein is CASSESNQPQHF.

This sequence joins TRBV19 and TRBJ1-1; D not resolved. CDR1 and CDR2 from the germline V gene are LNHDA and SQIVND (reference sequence). V was trimmed by 5 bases and J by 2 bases, leaving 9 bases between them. The CDR3 covers 13 residues. The DNA for the CDR3 is TGTGCCAGTAGTGTACTAATAAACACTGAAGCTTTCTTT. Translation gives CASSVLINTEAFF. The entire variable domain, with the rest obtained from reference TRBV19 and TRBJ1-1, is as follows: DGGITQSPKYLFRKEGQNVTLSCEQNLNHDAMYWYRQDPGQGLRLIYYSQIVNDFQKGDIAEGYSVSREKKESFPLTVTSAQKNPTAFYLCASSVLINTEAFFGQGTRLTVV.

The table lists this clone with a count of one. The chain joins TRBV27 to TRBJ1-6, with D uncertain. Germline lookup yields CDR1 MNHEY and CDR2 SMNVEV (reference sequence). The CDR3 extends over 13 amino acids. V lost 5 bases to trimming and J lost 4 bases, with 6 bases between them. CDR3 loop: CASSPQYNSPLHF. The CDR3 DNA reads as TGTGCCAGCAGTCCCCAGTATAATTCACCCCTCCACTTT.

This chain connects TRBV7-6 to TRBJ1-2; D perhaps matches TRBD1 (5 bases). The CDR3 spans 16 residues. V was trimmed by 2 bases and J by 6 bases, leaving 19 bases between them. Looked up from germline, CDR1 is SGHVS and CDR2 is FNYEAQ. DNA of the CDR3: TGTGCCAGCAGCTTAACTCAGGGTTTAACTCGCGATGGCTACACCTTC. It yields the protein CASSLTQGLTRDGYTF.

This CDR3 is CASTTIVPTPNYEQYF. The CDR3, as DNA: TGTGCCAGCACCACAATCGTACCAACCCCTAACTACGAGCAGTACTTC. This sequence joins TRBV7-9 and TRBJ2-7; D unresolved. This CDR3 region has 16 residues. Germline assignment: CDR1 SEHNR and CDR2 FQNEAQ (reference sequence). V was pared by 7 bases and J by 3 bases, with 22 bases between.

The sample holds one count of this clone. In DNA form, the CDR3 reads TGCAGCGCTGGGGATGCCAGGGCCACTGAAGCTTTCTTT. It translates to CSAGDARATEAFF. The chain is built from TRBV29-1 and TRBJ1-1; D is possibly TRBD1 (5 bases). Germline V gene lookup returns CDR1 SQVTM and CDR2 ANQGSEA. The V end was cut by 7 bases, the J end by 4 bases, with 16 bases between. This CDR3 region has 13 residues.

This clone was observed a single time. CDR3 in DNA: TGTGCCAGCACCGGACAGGGTGGGGGAGGCTACACCTTC. The encoded protein is CASTGQGGGGYTF. V usage is TRBV6-4 and J usage is TRBJ1-2; 8 positions agree with TRBD1. Germline values: CDR1 MRHNA, CDR2 SNTAGT. The junction had 9 bases not matched to a gene; V was cut back by 7 bases and J by 8 bases. The CDR3 runs 13 residues.

The rearrangement uses TRBV24-1 and TRBJ2-1, with 9 bases that match TRBD2. Per the germline V gene, CDR1 is KGHDR and CDR2 is SFDVKD. This CDR3 is built from 19 residues. Unmatched junction bases numbered 15, after V lost 3 bases and J lost 4 bases. The CDR3 DNA is TGTGCCACCAGTGATCTGGGACTAGCAGGAAAGGGGGGTTACAATGAGCAGTTCTTC. It specifies CATSDLGLAGKGGYNEQFF.